The clone carrying this T cell receptor beta chain was detected once. This record belongs to a study of blood T cell repertoires in COVID-19. In the study overall: Sites in the United States, Italy and Spain provided acute and convalescent COVID-19 samples.

TCRdb's table, derived via immunoSEQ multiplex PCR, lists solely in-frame clones and lacks some. In the table there are roughly 300,000 clones, 65% to 90% of which are singletons. The CDR3 is 17 residues long. V was shortened by 7 bases and J by 0 bases, with 21 bases between the two germline ends. The germline V gene has CDR1 MNHEY and CDR2 SMNVEV (reference sequence). Participants reported their clinical history, and cohort assignment relied on those reports. Input material: PBMCs or T cells enriched from blood (not recorded which). The origin of this receptor is a woman aged 40 to 50 with acute COVID-19. The chain employs TRBV27 and TRBJ1-2, with a weak D call TRBD1 (5 bases). The CDR3 DNA is TGTGCCAGCACCCCAAGAGCGCTGGGGGGAGCTAACTATGGCTACACCTTC. This sequence encodes CASTPRALGGANYGYTF.